The present TCR beta chain was sequenced within a study of beta chain features in type 1 diabetes. Findings of the study overall: Shortening that was moderate but significant affected the TCRB CDR3s of Type 1 diabetes patients in all four CD4+ subsets.

With regard to this clone: Its matching antigen is unknown.

Every bit of the isolated RNA underwent reverse transcription, so sequencing read expressed TCRB transcripts. TCRdb's table, derived via immunoSEQ multiplex PCR, lists solely in-frame clones and lacks some. The sample lists hundreds of thousands of clones, 10% to 15% occurring once. Germline assignment: CDR1 SGHAT and CDR2 FQNNGV. Trimming left V 3 bases short and J 6 bases short, with 21 bases between. The CDR3 is made up of 16 amino acids. This sequence was found in a man aged 18-30 years with type 1 diabetes. The chain uses TRBV11-2 and TRBJ2-7, with D maybe TRBD1 (6 bases). Sequences were obtained from naive CD4+ T cells from blood. The CDR3 DNA sequence: TGTGCCAGCAGCTTCATTACAGGGATGGATGGTGGCGAGCAGTACTTC. Translation gives CASSFITGMDGGEQYF. The entire variable domain, with the rest obtained from reference TRBV11-2 and TRBJ2-7, is as follows: EAGVAQSPRYKIIEKRQSVAFWCNPISGHATLYWYQQILGQGPKLLIQFQNNGVVDDSQLPKDRFSAERLKGVDSTLKIQPAKLEDSAVYLCASSFITGMDGGEQYFGPGTRLTVT.